This TCR beta chain is from a study of T cells after yellow fever vaccination. Study conclusions and caveats: Peak timing came faster in the weaker secondary response, day 5 versus 15.

5'RACE template switching generated TCR cDNA, adding a universal primer site and UMIs. TCRdb reprocessed the 5' RACE reads via MiXCR and lists one record per CDR3 protein. Altogether 300,000 to 400,000 distinct CDR3 sequences are present, 8.7% being singletons, with the ten largest covering about 20%. After removal of 1 base from V and 9 bases from J, the junction contained 6 bases not matched to a gene. CDR3 size: 14 residues. The germline gives CDR1 DFQATT, CDR2 SNEGSKA (reference sequence). A word on this clonotype: Its specificity is unknown.

J is TRBJ2-1 and V is TRBV20-1; 10 positions agree with TRBD2. Material: PBMCs, obtained on the day of the first yellow fever vaccination. This receptor was taken from a man younger than 35 who received the YFV17D yellow fever vaccine. CDR3 in amino acids: CSARGSGGDTEQFF. In DNA form, the CDR3 reads TGCAGTGCTAGAGGAAGCGGGGGGGATACTGAGCAGTTCTTC.